This T cell receptor beta chain was recovered during a study of CD8 T cells in Susac syndrome. Random hexamers primed reverse transcription of about 0.45 to 1 ug RNA. Amplification of TCR beta CDR3 was carried out by immunoSEQ multiplex PCR, which covered 54 Vbeta and 13 Jbeta segments. TCRdb analysed the immunoSEQ multiplex PCR reads with MiXCR anew, one entry per CDR3 protein. The data show around 95,000 distinct CDR3 sequences, 95% seen once. TCR beta sequencing was performed on blood CD8+ and CD4+ T cells. Negative isolation yielded CD4+ and CD8+ T cells, and FACS enriched TEMRA cells. The CDR3 is 14 residues long. Trimming left V 10 bases short and J 4 bases short, with 19 bases between. Study outcomes and limitations: Individuals included in the TCR sequencing and HLA analysis were acknowledged by the study to be relatively few in number.

Concerning this clonotype itself: No antigen is known for it.

The sequence came from a human donor with Susac syndrome. The genes are TRBV12-3 or TRBV12-4 and TRBJ2-5; D unclear. Sequenced input: CD8+ T cells from PBMCs. CDR3 sequence reads: CANNPFGVRETQYF. The DNA of the CDR3 is TGTGCCAACAACCCCTTTGGGGTTAGAGAGACCCAGTACTTC.